This entry lists 31 T cell receptor beta chains sequenced from one sample in a study of regulatory T cells in long-lasting Graves disease (dated by TCRdb to 2020 to 2022). Library method: multiplex PCR. Sequencer: Illumina HiSeq 4000. iRepertoire HTBI primers and Arm-PCR amplification of CDR3 regions were used to construct TCR beta libraries. The public reads were reprocessed in TCRdb via fastp at Q25 and MiXCR, keeping in-frame beta chains. Each CDR3 protein appears once, grouped with its most common genes and DNA. In all, the sample holds about 310,000 distinct CDR3 sequences, and under 20% of those were seen once. Jointly, the top ten make up around 36% of the sample. What this sample's time point label stands for: newly diagnosed GD, antithyroid drugs for less than 3 months. For both TCR sequencing and RNA sequencing, RNA was extracted from PBMCs in TRIzol. The starting material was peripheral blood mononuclear cells (PBMCs), obtained at new diagnosis, from a patient treated with antithyroid drugs. The receptors were sampled from a female donor with Graves disease.

V is TRBV19 and J is TRBJ1-5, with unresolved D. The V and J ends lost 2 bases and 11 bases respectively, with 19 bases between them. CDR1 is LNHDA and CDR2 is SQIVND in the germline V gene (reference sequence). CDR3 length: 15 residues. CDR3 residues: CASSIMSTAYVAQHF. Here the CDR3 DNA reads TGTGCCAGTAGTATAATGTCCACTGCCTATGTGGCCCAGCATTTT.

This clonotype was detected many times. The chain has TRBV9 and TRBJ2-1, with TRBD2 as a possible D gene (6 bases). The CDR3 length is 15 residues. CDR1 is SGDLS and CDR2 is YYNGEE in the germline V gene. V was pared by 0 bases and J by 2 bases, with 9 bases between. Written as DNA, the CDR3 is TGTGCCAGCAGCGTAGGGCGGGACCCCTACAATGAGCAGTTCTTC. The encoded protein is CASSVGRDPYNEQFF.

In its sample, this clonotype was seen many times. The CDR3 DNA reads TGTGCCAGCAGTTTAGAGTGGTCCGACTACGAGCAGTACTTC. As protein: CASSLEWSDYEQYF. J is TRBJ2-7 and V is TRBV12-3 or TRBV12-4; D remains unclear. V lost 1 base to trimming and J lost 3 bases, with 10 bases between them. This CDR3 has 14 amino acids.

This clonotype occurred a few times. A read error may explain this, as a much larger clone is one base away. This rearrangement joins TRBV12-5 to TRBJ1-1, with D tentatively TRBD1 (6 bases). V shed 0 bases and J shed 4 bases, with 18 bases lying between them. There are 17 residues in the CDR3. Germline CDR1 and CDR2: LGHNT and FRNRAP. The CDR3 loop is CASGLVEVGGPGTEAFF. For the CDR3, the DNA is TGTGCTAGTGGTTTGGTGGAGGTGGGGGGCCCGGGCACTGAAGCTTTCTTT.

V gene TRBV20-1 combines with J gene TRBJ2-5; D remains unclear. The CDR3 is made up of 14 amino acids. V shed 7 bases and J shed 6 bases, with 21 bases lying between them. Germline V lookup: CDR1 DFQATT, CDR2 SNEGSKA (reference sequence). This chain's CDR3 is CSVIPDGREKTQYF. The CDR3 DNA reads TGCAGTGTTATCCCGGACGGACGAGAGAAGACCCAGTACTTC.

This clonotype was found a few times. The chain combines TRBV13 with TRBJ2-3; 14 bases are a match to TRBD2. This CDR3 is 16 amino acids long. From germline, CDR1 is PRHDT and CDR2 FYEKMQ (reference sequence). After removal of 2 bases from V and 3 bases from J, the junction contained 1 base not matched to a gene. The CDR3 DNA sequence: TGTGCCAGCAGCTTACGGACTAGCGGGAGGACAGATACGCAGTATTTT. Encoded protein: CASSLRTSGRTDTQYF.

This clonotype was found many times. The rearrangement joins TRBV24-1 to TRBJ2-6, with unresolved D. Looked up from germline, CDR1 is KGHDR and CDR2 is SFDVKD. The CDR3 has 13 residues. The V end was cut by 7 bases, the J end by 0 bases, with 3 bases between. CDR3 in amino acids: CATRGSGANVLTF. The CDR3 nucleotides are TGTGCCACCAGGGGCTCTGGGGCCAACGTCCTGACTTTC.

This clonotype came up many times. The V gene is TRBV30, the J gene TRBJ2-7; weak D call: TRBD1 (6 bases). Germline V gives CDR1 GTSNPN, CDR2 SVGIG (reference sequence). This CDR3 is 14 amino acids long. V lost 4 bases, J lost 3 bases, and 16 bases lay in between. The CDR3 loop is CAWTQDSKYYEQYF. For the CDR3, the DNA is TGTGCCTGGACGCAGGACAGTAAATACTACGAGCAGTACTTC.

The chain carries TRBV6-1 and TRBJ1-3; D unresolved. With 2 bases removed from V and 0 bases from J, the gap between germline ends came to 8 bases. The CDR3 loop spans 15 amino acids. Germline CDR1 MNHNS, CDR2 SASEGT. CDR3 in DNA: TGTGCCAGCAGTGAATCTCTGTACTCTGGAAACACCATATATTTT. This encodes CASSESLYSGNTIYF.

This clonotype was observed many times. The V call is TRBV5-1, the J call TRBJ2-3; tentative D call: TRBD2 (5 bases). CDR3 size: 15 residues. Germline lookup yields CDR1 SGHRS and CDR2 YFSETQ. Trimming removed 1 base from V and 0 bases from J, with 9 bases in between. The CDR3 sequence: CASSLTSSSTDTQYF. The CDR3 DNA reads as TGCGCCAGCAGCTTGACTAGTTCTAGCACAGATACGCAGTATTTT.

In regard to this clonotype: With a much larger clone just one base away, this may be a read error. The rearrangement uses TRBV6-2 or TRBV6-3 and TRBJ2-2, with 9 bases lining up with TRBD1. CDR3 length equals 16 residues. The germline V gene has CDR1 MNHEY and CDR2 SVGEGT. Unmatched junction bases numbered 11, after V lost 8 bases and J lost 4 bases. The CDR3 bases are TGTGCCAGCGGTCCCCGCGGGACAGGGATCACCGGGGAGCTGTTTTTT. Residues: CASGPRGTGITGELFF.

This clonotype has ten or more counts. This chain joins TRBV24-1 and TRBJ1-1; possibly TRBD1 for D (5 bases). Trimming took off 6 bases at V and 1 base at J, with 5 bases between the two ends. The germline V gene encodes CDR1 KGHDR and CDR2 SFDVKD. CDR3 length: 12 residues. The DNA of the CDR3 is TGTGCCACCAGTACAGGGAACACTGAAGCTTTCTTT. Its protein product is CATSTGNTEAFF.

The chain is built from TRBV3-1 and TRBJ2-2; 13 positions match TRBD2. This CDR3 comprises 16 residues. Germline CDR1 reads LGHDT; CDR2 reads YNNKEL (reference sequence). V gave up 4 bases and J gave up 7 bases; unmatched junction bases: 6. CDR3 sequence: CASSLLAGGPSGELFF. In DNA form, the CDR3 reads TGTGCCAGCAGCCTACTAGCGGGAGGGCCCAGCGGGGAGCTGTTTTTT.

Comments on this clonotype: One end of the junction varies from germline; a read error may be responsible. The rearrangement links TRBV2 to TRBJ2-3; tentative D call: TRBD1 (5 bases). Germline CDR1 and CDR2: SNHLY and FYNNEI. This CDR3 comprises 11 residues. CDR3 region: CASRYTGTQYF. In nucleotides, the CDR3 is TGTGCCAGCAGATACACAGGTACGCAGTATTTT.

The V gene is TRBV6-1, the J gene TRBJ2-1, with 10 bases fitting TRBD2. Trimming cost V 5 bases and J 2 bases; bases outside gene matches: 9. Germline CDR1 is MNHNS and CDR2 is SASEGT. The CDR3 runs to 17 residues. The CDR3 sequence: CASSPRTSGTTYNEQFF. CDR3 nucleotide sequence: TGTGCCAGCAGTCCGCGGACTAGCGGAACTACCTACAATGAGCAGTTCTTC.

This clonotype showed up just a few times. The chain recombines TRBV6-2 or TRBV6-3 with TRBJ2-3; either TRBD1 or TRBD2 may fit D (6 bases each). The CDR3 has 17 amino acids. The V gene's germline CDR1 is MNHEY and CDR2 SVGEGT. The ends were cut back, 5 bases at V and 0 bases at J, with 18 bases in the middle. The CDR3 DNA sequence: TGTGCCAGCAGTGAAGGGGGGAACGAATATAGCACAGATACGCAGTATTTT. Its translation: CASSEGGNEYSTDTQYF.

The sample holds many counts of this clonotype. In DNA, the CDR3 is TGCAGTGCTAGTGGGGCTAGCGAAGGCACAGATACGCAGTATTTT. This gives the protein CSASGASEGTDTQYF. The V gene is TRBV20-1, the J gene TRBJ2-3, with D possibly being TRBD2 (6 bases). This CDR3 comprises 15 residues. Germline V gene data show CDR1 as DFQATT and CDR2 as SNEGSKA (reference sequence). Trimming cost V 3 bases and J 1 base, with 14 bases left between them.

This clonotype was seen at least ten times. Germline is not matched at one junction end, which may reflect a read error. The CDR3 bases are TGTGCCAGCAGCTTAGCAGGGGGTGTGGATACGCAGTATTTT. Protein: CASSLAGGVDTQYF. V and J are TRBV12-3 or TRBV12-4 and TRBJ2-3; 7 positions match TRBD1. This CDR3 has 14 residues.

There are many counts of this clonotype. The chain is built from TRBV11-3 and TRBJ2-3, with a tentative D call TRBD2 (6 bases). Trimming shortened V by 6 bases and J by 1 base, and 14 bases separated the two germline ends. This CDR3 spans 15 amino acids. Germline CDR1 and CDR2: SGHNT and YENEEA. The CDR3 nucleotides are TGTGCCAGCAGAAATAGACCGGGGGGCACAGATACGCAGTATTTT. Its translation: CASRNRPGGTDTQYF.

The rearrangement uses TRBV2 and TRBJ1-2, with 10 bases fitting TRBD1. The germline gives CDR1 SNHLY, CDR2 FYNNEI. V shed 2 bases, J shed 11 bases, and the junction held 32 bases outside the gene matches. CDR3 size: 22 residues. The CDR3 nucleotides read TGTGCCAGCAGTGAATCAGGAAGCGGACGTGGCCGAGACAGGGGGCTGGCCTATCGGTACACCTTC. It yields the protein CASSESGSGRGRDRGLAYRYTF.

This clonotype was seen ten or more times. V is TRBV28 and J is TRBJ1-4; D possibly corresponds to TRBD1 (6 bases). The germline V gene has CDR1 MDHEN and CDR2 SYDVKM. The CDR3 is 15 amino acids. The V and J ends lost 6 bases and 6 bases respectively, with 17 bases between them. CDR3 protein: CASSLMGGADEKLFF. The CDR3 coding sequence is TGTGCCAGCAGCCTAATGGGGGGCGCCGATGAAAAACTGTTTTTT.

This clonotype was counted many times. The chain links TRBV7-9 to TRBJ2-1, with 15 bases that match TRBD2. V shed 5 bases and J 8 bases; nucleotides not matched to a gene: 4. Germline CDR1 is SEHNR and CDR2 is FQNEAQ (reference sequence). This CDR3 region has 15 residues. CDR3 loop: CASSTGLAGGHEQFF. CDR3 nucleotide sequence: TGTGCCAGCAGCACAGGACTAGCGGGAGGGCATGAGCAGTTCTTC.

As to this clonotype: Being one base from a much bigger clone, this may be a read error. The chain is built from TRBV13 and TRBJ2-3, with 8 bases fitting TRBD1. The V gene end was trimmed by 5 bases and the J gene end by 5 bases; junction bases not matched to a gene: 3. The CDR3 sequence is 13 residues long. Germline CDR1 reads PRHDT; CDR2 reads FYEKMQ (reference sequence). CDR3 amino acids: CASSEQGGDTQYF. Written as DNA, the CDR3 is TGTGCCAGCAGCGAACAGGGGGGAGATACGCAGTATTTT.

This clonotype was detected ten times or more. V usage is TRBV28 and J usage is TRBJ2-1; 8 bases fit TRBD2. Germline V CDR1 and CDR2: MDHEN, SYDVKM. V dropped 5 bases and J dropped 13; count of bases not matched to a gene: 19. The CDR3 has 16 residues. CDR3 loop: CASSPKTSGKYSSQFF. The CDR3, as DNA: TGTGCCAGCAGTCCCAAAACTAGCGGAAAATACTCCAGTCAGTTCTTC.

Note on this clonotype: It may be a read error: a sequence one base away is much more abundant. The CDR3 bases are TGTGCTAGTGGTTTGGGGAGCGGGAGAACCTACAATGAGCAGTTCTTC. Protein sequence: CASGLGSGRTYNEQFF. J is TRBJ2-1 and V is TRBV12-5, with TRBD2 identical over 8 bases. Germline CDR1 is LGHNT and CDR2 is FRNRAP. The ends lost 1 base at V and 2 bases at J; junction bases unmatched: 4. This CDR3 region has 16 residues. Based on the CDR3 plus reference TRBV12-5 and TRBJ2-1, the full variable domain is DARVTQTPRHKVTEMGQEVTMRCQPILGHNTVFWYRQTMMQGLELLAYFRNRAPLDDSGMPKDRFSAEMPDATLATLKIQPSEPRDSAVYFCASGLGSGRTYNEQFFGPGTRLTVL.

This clonotype was counted ten times or more. This chain connects TRBV7-8 to TRBJ2-1; the match to TRBD2 covers 7 bases. Trimming cost V 3 bases and J 3 bases; bases outside gene matches: 5. CDR3 length: 15 residues. Germline CDR1 reads SGHVS; CDR2 reads FQNEAQ. The CDR3 DNA follows: TGTGCCAGCAGCTTTGGCGGGAGTGTCTACAATGAGCAGTTCTTC. It specifies CASSFGGSVYNEQFF.

This clonotype was seen a few times. A much larger clone differs by one base, so this may be a read error. CDR3 sequence (DNA): TGTGCCAGCTCACCAGTGGGAGTGGAGACCCAGTACTTC. It encodes CASSPVGVETQYF. This sequence joins TRBV18 and TRBJ2-5; TRBD2 is a possible D gene (5 bases). V lost 2 bases to trimming and J lost 5 bases, with 9 bases between them. Looked up from germline, CDR1 is KGHSH and CDR2 is LQKENI. The CDR3 has 13 residues.

This chain connects TRBV6-2 or TRBV6-3 to TRBJ2-1; 11 bases fit TRBD2. Germline loops: CDR1 MNHEY, CDR2 SVGEGT. The junction had 15 bases not matched to a gene; V was cut back by 2 bases and J by 6 bases. The CDR3 length is 19 residues. This chain's CDR3 is CASSYTTLTSGAGPNEQFF. The CDR3, as DNA: TGTGCCAGCAGTTACACCACACTGACTAGCGGGGCGGGTCCCAATGAGCAGTTCTTC.

This clonotype was recorded a few times. The V and J genes are TRBV5-1 and TRBJ2-7; no clear D gene. The CDR3 contains 14 residues. The V gene's germline CDR1 is SGHRS and CDR2 YFSETQ. Trimming shortened V by 7 bases and J by 4 bases, and 18 bases separated the two germline ends. Here the CDR3 DNA reads TGCGCCAGCGCCCCTGGGGTGACACTTTACGAGCAGTACTTC. Its protein product is CASAPGVTLYEQYF.

This clonotype was observed many times. The chain has TRBV19 and TRBJ2-3, with a weak D call TRBD1 (7 bases). Trimming took off 2 bases at V and 2 bases at J, with 14 bases between the two ends. The length of the CDR3 is 16 residues. Per the germline V gene, CDR1 is LNHDA and CDR2 is SQIVND (reference sequence). The CDR3 spells CASSIRAGQSTDTQYF. The CDR3, as DNA: TGTGCCAGTAGTATACGCGCGGGACAGTCCACAGATACGCAGTATTTT.

At least ten counts were recorded for this clonotype. This chain's CDR3 is CASSTRQIHTEAFF. Here the CDR3 DNA reads TGTGCCAGCAGTACCCGACAGATACACACTGAAGCTTTCTTT. The rearrangement uses TRBV12-3 or TRBV12-4 and TRBJ1-1; maybe TRBD1 (5 bases). The CDR3 contains 14 residues. V was pared by 5 bases and J by 3 bases, with 13 bases between.